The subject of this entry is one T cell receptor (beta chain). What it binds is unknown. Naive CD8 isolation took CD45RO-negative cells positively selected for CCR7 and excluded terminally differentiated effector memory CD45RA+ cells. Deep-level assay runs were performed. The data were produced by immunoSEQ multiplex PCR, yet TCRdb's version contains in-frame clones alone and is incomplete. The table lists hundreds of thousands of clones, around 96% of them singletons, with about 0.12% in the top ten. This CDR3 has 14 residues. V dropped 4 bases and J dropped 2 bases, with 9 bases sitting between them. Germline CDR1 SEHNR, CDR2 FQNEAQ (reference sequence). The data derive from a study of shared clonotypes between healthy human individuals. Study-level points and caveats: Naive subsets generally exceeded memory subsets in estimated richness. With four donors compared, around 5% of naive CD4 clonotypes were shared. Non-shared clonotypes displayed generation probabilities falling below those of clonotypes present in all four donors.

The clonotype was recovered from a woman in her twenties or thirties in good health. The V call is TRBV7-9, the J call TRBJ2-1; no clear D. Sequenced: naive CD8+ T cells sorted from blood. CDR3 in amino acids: CASSYGGAYNEQFF. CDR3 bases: TGTGCCAGCAGCTACGGCGGAGCCTACAATGAGCAGTTCTTC.